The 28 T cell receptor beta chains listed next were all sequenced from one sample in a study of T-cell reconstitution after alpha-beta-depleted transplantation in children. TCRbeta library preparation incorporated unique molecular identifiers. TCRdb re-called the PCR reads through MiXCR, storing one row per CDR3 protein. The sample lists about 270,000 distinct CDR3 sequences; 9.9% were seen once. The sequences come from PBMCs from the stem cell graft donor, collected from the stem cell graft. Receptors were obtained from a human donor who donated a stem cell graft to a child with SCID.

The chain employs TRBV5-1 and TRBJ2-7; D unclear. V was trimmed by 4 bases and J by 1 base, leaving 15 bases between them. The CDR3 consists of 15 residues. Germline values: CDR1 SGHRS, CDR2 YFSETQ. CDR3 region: CASSVAPGSSYEQYF. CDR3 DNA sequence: TGCGCCAGCAGCGTCGCACCGGGCAGTTCCTACGAGCAGTACTTC.

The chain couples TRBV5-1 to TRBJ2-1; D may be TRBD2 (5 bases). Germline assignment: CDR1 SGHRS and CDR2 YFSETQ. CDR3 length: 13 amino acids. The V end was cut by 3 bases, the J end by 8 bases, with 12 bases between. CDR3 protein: CASSSEAVHEQFF. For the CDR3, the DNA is TGCGCCAGCAGCTCGGAGGCGGTTCATGAGCAGTTCTTC.

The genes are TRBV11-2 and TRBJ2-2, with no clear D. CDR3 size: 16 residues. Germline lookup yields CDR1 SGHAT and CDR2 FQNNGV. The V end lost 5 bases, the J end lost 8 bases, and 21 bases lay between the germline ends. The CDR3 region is CASSPGLNVVPGELFF. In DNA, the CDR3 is TGTGCCAGCAGCCCCGGTCTCAATGTTGTCCCGGGGGAGCTGTTTTTT.

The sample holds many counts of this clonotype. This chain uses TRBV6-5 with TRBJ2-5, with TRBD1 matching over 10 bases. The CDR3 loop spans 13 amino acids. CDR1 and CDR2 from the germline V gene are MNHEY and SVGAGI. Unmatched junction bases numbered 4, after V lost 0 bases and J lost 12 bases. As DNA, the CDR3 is TGTGCCAGCAGTTACTCAGGGACAGGGGATGAGTACTTC. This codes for CASSYSGTGDEYF.

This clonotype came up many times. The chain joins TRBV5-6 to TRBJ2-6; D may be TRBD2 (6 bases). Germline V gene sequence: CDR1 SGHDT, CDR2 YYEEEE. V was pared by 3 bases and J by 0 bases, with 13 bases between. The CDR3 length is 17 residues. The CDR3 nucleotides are TGTGCCAGCAGCTCGGGGGACTCCAACTCTGGGGCCAACGTCCTGACTTTC. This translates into CASSSGDSNSGANVLTF.

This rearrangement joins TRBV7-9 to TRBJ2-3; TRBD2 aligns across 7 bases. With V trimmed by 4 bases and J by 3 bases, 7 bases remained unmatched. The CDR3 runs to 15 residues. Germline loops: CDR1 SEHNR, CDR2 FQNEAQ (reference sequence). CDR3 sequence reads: CASSSSVRETDTQYF. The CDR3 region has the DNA TGTGCCAGCAGCTCCTCGGTGCGGGAGACAGATACGCAGTATTTT.

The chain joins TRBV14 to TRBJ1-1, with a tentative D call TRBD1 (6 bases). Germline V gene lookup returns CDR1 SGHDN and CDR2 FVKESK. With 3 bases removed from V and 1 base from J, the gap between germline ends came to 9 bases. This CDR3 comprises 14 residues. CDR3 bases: TGTGCCAGCAGCCACAGGGGATCGAACACTGAAGCTTTCTTT. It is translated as CASSHRGSNTEAFF.

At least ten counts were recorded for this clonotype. CDR3 sequence reads: CASSSEGVTAFF. The CDR3 DNA is TGTGCCAGCAGCTCCGAGGGAGTTACGGCTTTCTTT. The chain links TRBV7-9 to TRBJ1-1; D call uncertain. CDR3 length: 12 amino acids. CDR1 is SEHNR and CDR2 is FQNEAQ in the germline V gene (reference sequence). Between the trimmed V and J ends, which lost 4 bases and 11 bases, there was a span of 14 bases.

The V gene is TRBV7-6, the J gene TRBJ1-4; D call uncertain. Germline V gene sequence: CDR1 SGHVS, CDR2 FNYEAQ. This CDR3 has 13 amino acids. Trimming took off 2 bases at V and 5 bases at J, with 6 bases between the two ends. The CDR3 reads CASSLLRNEKLFF. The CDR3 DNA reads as TGTGCCAGCAGCTTACTGCGAAATGAAAAACTGTTTTTT.

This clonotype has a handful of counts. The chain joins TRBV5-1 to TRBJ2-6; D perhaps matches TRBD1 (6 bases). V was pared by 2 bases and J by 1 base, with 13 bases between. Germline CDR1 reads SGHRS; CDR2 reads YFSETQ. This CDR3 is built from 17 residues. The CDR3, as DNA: TGCGCCAGCAGCTTCCGGGACACAAATTCTGGGGCCAACGTCCTGACTTTC. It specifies CASSFRDTNSGANVLTF.

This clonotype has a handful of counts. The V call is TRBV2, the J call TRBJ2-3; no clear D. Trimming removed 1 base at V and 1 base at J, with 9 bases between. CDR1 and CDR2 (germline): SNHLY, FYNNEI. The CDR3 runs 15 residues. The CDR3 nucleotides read TGTGCCAGCAGTGAAGGGGTGTTGGGCACAGATACGCAGTATTTT. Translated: CASSEGVLGTDTQYF.

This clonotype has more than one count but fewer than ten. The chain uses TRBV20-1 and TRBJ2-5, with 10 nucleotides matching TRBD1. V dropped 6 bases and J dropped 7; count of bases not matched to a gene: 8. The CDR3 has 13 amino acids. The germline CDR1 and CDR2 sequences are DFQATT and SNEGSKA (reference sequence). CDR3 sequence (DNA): TGCAGTGCGAAGCCGGGACAGGGGTGGACCCAGTACTTC. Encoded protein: CSAKPGQGWTQYF.

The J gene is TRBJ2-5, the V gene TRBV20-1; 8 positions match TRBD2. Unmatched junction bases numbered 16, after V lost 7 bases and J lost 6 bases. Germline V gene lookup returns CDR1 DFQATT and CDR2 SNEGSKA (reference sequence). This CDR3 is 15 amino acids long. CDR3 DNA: TGCAGTGGGGACGACTCAAAGCGGGGGCGGAAGACCCAGTACTTC. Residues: CSGDDSKRGRKTQYF.

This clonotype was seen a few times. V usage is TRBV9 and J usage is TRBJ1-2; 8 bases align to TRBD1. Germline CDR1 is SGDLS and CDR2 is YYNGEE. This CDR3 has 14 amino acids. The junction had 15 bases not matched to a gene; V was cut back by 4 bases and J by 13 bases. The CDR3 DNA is TGTGCCAGCAGCCCTTCGGGACAGGCCACGAGACGCACCTTC. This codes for CASSPSGQATRRTF.

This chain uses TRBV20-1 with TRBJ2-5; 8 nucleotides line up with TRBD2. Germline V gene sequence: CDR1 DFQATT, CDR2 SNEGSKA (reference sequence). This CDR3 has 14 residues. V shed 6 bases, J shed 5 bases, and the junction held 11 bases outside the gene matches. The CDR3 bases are TGCAGTGCCACGGGCCCGGGGGGGATGGAGACCCAGTACTTC. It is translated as CSATGPGGMETQYF.

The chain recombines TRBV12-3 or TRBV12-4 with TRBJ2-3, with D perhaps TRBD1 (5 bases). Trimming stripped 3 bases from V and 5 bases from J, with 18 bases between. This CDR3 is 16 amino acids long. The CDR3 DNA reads TGTGCCAGCAGTTTCTGGACACCTATAGTGGAAGATACGCAGTATTTT. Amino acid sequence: CASSFWTPIVEDTQYF.

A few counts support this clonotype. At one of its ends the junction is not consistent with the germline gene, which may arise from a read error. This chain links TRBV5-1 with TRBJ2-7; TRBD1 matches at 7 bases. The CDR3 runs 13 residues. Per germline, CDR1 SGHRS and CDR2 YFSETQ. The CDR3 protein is CASSRDRPYEQYF. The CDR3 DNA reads TGTGCCAGCAGTAGGGACAGACCCTACGAGCAGTACTTC.

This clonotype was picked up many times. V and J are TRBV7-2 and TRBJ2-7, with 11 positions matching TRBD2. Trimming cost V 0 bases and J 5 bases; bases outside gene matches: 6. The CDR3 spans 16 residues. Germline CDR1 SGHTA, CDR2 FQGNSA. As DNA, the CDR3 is TGTGCCAGCAGCTTAGCCCCTAGCGGGGGGTGGAACGAGCAGTACTTC. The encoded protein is CASSLAPSGGWNEQYF.

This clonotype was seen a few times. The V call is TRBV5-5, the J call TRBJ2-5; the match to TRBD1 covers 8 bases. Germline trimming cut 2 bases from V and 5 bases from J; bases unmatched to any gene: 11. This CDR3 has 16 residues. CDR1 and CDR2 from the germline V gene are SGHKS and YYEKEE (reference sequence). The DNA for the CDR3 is TGTGCCAGCAGCTTTAATGGACAGGGCTTTTCGGAGACCCAGTACTTC. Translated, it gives CASSFNGQGFSETQYF.

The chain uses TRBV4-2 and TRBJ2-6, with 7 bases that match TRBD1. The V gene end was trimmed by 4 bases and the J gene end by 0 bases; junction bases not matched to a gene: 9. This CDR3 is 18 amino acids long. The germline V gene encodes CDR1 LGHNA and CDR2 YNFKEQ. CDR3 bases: TGTGCCAGCAGCCGAGTACAGGGGTCCTACTCTGGGGCCAACGTCCTGACTTTC. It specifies CASSRVQGSYSGANVLTF.

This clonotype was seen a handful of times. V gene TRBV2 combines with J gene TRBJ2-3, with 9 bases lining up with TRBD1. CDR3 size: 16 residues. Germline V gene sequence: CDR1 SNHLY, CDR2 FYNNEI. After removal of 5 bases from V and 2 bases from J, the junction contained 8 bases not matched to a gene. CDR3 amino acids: CASSSRDRVNTDTQYF. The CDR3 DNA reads TGTGCCAGCAGTTCCCGGGACAGGGTCAACACAGATACGCAGTATTTT.

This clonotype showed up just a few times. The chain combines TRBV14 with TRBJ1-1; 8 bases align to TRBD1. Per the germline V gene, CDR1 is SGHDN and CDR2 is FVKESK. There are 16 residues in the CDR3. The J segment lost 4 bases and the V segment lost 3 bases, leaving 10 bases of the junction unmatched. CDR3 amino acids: CASSHTSWTGSTEAFF. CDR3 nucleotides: TGTGCCAGCAGCCATACGTCTTGGACAGGGAGCACTGAAGCTTTCTTT.

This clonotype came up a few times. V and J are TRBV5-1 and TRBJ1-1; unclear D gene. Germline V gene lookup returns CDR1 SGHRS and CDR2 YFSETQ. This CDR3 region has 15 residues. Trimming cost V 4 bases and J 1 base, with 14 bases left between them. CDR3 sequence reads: CASSHSFGENTEAFF. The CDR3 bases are TGCGCCAGCAGCCACTCCTTCGGGGAGAACACTGAAGCTTTCTTT.

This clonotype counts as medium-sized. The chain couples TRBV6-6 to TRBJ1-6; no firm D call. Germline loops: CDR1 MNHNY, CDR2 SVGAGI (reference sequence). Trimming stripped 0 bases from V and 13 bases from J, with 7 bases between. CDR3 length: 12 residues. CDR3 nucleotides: TGTGCCAGCAGTTACTCGAGAGGGCCCCTCCACTTT. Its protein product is CASSYSRGPLHF.

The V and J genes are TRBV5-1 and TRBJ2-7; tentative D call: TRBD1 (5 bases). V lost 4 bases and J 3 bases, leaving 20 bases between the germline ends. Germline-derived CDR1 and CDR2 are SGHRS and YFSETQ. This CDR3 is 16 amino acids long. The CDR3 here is CASSPSGPSGLYEQYF. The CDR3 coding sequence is TGCGCCAGCAGCCCCTCCGGGCCCTCAGGGCTCTACGAGCAGTACTTC.

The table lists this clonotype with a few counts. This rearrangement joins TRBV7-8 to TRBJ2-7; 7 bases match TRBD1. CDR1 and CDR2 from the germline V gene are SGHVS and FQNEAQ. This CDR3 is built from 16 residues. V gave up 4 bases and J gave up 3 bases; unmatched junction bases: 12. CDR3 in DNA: TGTGCCAGCAGCTCACTCCCGGGACAGAATAACTACGAGCAGTACTTC. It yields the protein CASSSLPGQNNYEQYF.

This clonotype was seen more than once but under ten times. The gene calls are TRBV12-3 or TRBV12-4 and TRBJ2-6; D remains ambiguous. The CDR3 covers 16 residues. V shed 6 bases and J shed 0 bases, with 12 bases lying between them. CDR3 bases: TGTGCCAGCAGCCCTAACCCCAGCTCTGGGGCCAACGTCCTGACTTTC. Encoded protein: CASSPNPSSGANVLTF.

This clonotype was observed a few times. CDR3 sequence reads: CASSVVGGRFYNEQFF. The DNA for the CDR3 is TGTGCCAGCAGCGTCGTCGGGGGGCGATTCTACAATGAGCAGTTCTTC. This sequence joins TRBV9 and TRBJ2-1; tentative D call: TRBD2 (7 bases). Germline CDR1 is SGDLS and CDR2 is YYNGEE. The CDR3 has 16 residues. V gave up 2 bases and J gave up 3 bases, with 15 bases separating them.